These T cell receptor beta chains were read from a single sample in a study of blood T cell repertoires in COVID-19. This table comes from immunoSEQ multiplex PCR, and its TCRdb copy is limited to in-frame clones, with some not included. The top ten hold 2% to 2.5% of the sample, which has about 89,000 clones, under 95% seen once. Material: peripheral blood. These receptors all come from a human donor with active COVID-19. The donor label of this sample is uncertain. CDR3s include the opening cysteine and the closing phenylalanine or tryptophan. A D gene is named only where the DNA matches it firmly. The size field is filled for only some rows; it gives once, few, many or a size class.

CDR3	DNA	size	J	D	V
CASSLVSSGGESTDTQYF	TGTGCCAGCAGCTTAGTGTCTAGCGGGGGGGAAAGCACAGATACGCAGTATTTT	.	TRBJ2-3	TRBD2	TRBV7-2
CASSYEGLFF	TGTGCCAGCAGTTACGAGGGGCTGTTTTTT	.	TRBJ2-2	.	TRBV6-2/TRBV6-3
CASSISGPPYGYTF	TGTGCCAGTAGTATTAGTGGGCCGCCCTATGGCTACACCTTC	.	TRBJ1-2	.	TRBV19
CASSVRAGGFETQYF	TGTGCCAGCAGCGTGAGGGCCGGGGGATTTGAGACCCAGTACTTC	.	TRBJ2-5	.	TRBV11-3
CASSAGPGQGDFQSSTDTQYF	TGTGCCAGCAGCGCAGGGCCGGGACAGGGGGATTTCCAGTCTAGCACAGATACGCAGTATTTT	.	TRBJ2-3	TRBD1	TRBV9
CASSLRNRGVGGYTF	TGTGCCAGCAGTCTCCGCAACAGGGGGGTAGGTGGCTACACCTTC	.	TRBJ1-2	TRBD1	TRBV2
CASSADRVGHEQYF	TGTGCCAGCAGTGCTGACAGGGTGGGCCACGAGCAGTACTTC	.	TRBJ2-7	TRBD1	TRBV2
CASSATGNTEAFF	TGCGCCAGCAGCGCAACAGGGAACACTGAAGCTTTCTTT	.	TRBJ1-1	.	TRBV5-1
CTSSTKGGQASSPLHF	TGCACCAGCAGCACCAAAGGGGGACAGGCGTCGTCACCCCTCCACTTT	.	TRBJ1-6	.	TRBV1
CASSLGGREETQYF	TGTGCCAGCAGCCTAGGGGGGCGAGAAGAGACCCAGTACTTC	once	TRBJ2-5	.	TRBV9
CASSYIAGGPQETQYF	TGTGCCAGCAGCTATATAGCGGGGGGCCCCCAAGAGACCCAGTACTTC	.	TRBJ2-5	TRBD2	TRBV7-6
CASSLVAWTGYSGEAFF	TGTGCCAGCAGCTTGGTGGCTTGGACAGGGTATTCTGGTGAAGCTTTCTTT	.	TRBJ1-1	TRBD1	TRBV5-5
CASSTPTSGGRGTQYF	TGTGCCAGCAGCACTCCGACTAGCGGGGGCAGAGGGACCCAGTACTTC	.	TRBJ2-5	TRBD2	TRBV7-2
CASSLSTGDRAETQYF	TGTGCCAGCAGTTTATCGACAGGGGACAGGGCAGAGACCCAGTACTTC	.	TRBJ2-5	TRBD1	TRBV27
CASSVLAAGGVETQYF	TGTGCCAGCAGCGTACTCGCAGCGGGGGGGGTGGAGACCCAGTACTTC	few	TRBJ2-5	TRBD2	TRBV9